This entry lists 10 T cell receptor beta chains sequenced from one sample in a study of cytomegalovirus exposure and HLA in healthy donors. Researchers ran the PCR with 60 Vbeta and 13 Jbeta primers. The assay was immunoSEQ multiplex PCR, and TCRdb's table has in-frame clones only and misses some. The sample yields fewer than 200,000 clones, approximately 67% seen once. Sequencing used PBMCs. The receptors shown here come from a young woman in good health and CMV-seropositive.

This clone was seen more than once but under ten times. V and J are TRBV4-2 and TRBJ1-4; no firm D call. The germline V gene has CDR1 LGHNA and CDR2 YNFKEQ. The CDR3 loop spans 14 amino acids. With 6 bases removed from V and 0 bases from J, the gap between germline ends came to 8 bases. The CDR3 nucleotides read TGTGCCAGCAGGAGAATGGCAACTAATGAAAAACTGTTTTTT. It encodes CASRRMATNEKLFF.

The chain joins TRBV21-1 to TRBJ2-1; TRBD2 is the table's D call and was not checked against the DNA. TRBV21-1 is an annotated pseudogene. The CDR3 has 17 residues. The CDR3 here is CASSKRLRSGMGNEQFF. CDR3 coding DNA: TGTGCCAGCAGCAAAAGGCTGCGTAGCGGGATGGGGAATGAGCAGTTCTTC.

Only a few counts were recorded for this clone. The chain joins TRBV30 to TRBJ2-5; TRBD2 agrees at 12 bases. J was trimmed by 4 bases and V by 2 bases; bases with no gene match: 5. Germline V gene sequence: CDR1 GTSNPN, CDR2 SVGIG (reference sequence). The CDR3 contains 15 residues. CDR3 sequence reads: CAWSPTSGGGETQYF. The CDR3 DNA is TGTGCCTGGAGTCCGACTAGCGGGGGCGGAGAGACCCAGTACTTC.

The gene calls are TRBV23-1 and TRBJ2-5, with D possibly being TRBD2 (5 bases). TRBV23-1 is an open reading frame whose function is uncertain. Trimming pared 0 bases from V and 5 bases from J, leaving 13 bases between. The CDR3 totals 15 residues. The CDR3: CASSQSGSSCETQYF. The CDR3 bases are TGCGCCAGCAGTCAATCGGGGAGTAGTTGTGAGACCCAGTACTTC.

The genes are TRBV5-6 and TRBJ2-5; TRBD2 aligns across 12 bases. J lost 3 bases, V lost 7 bases, and 16 bases had no gene match. There are 18 residues in the CDR3. Germline V lookup: CDR1 SGHDT, CDR2 YYEEEE. CDR3 in DNA: TGTGCCAGCTCTAGGGGGGCAACTAGCGGGGGGACTAAAGAGACCCAGTACTTC. It specifies CASSRGATSGGTKETQYF.

The chain is built from TRBV12-5 and TRBJ2-1, with 9 bases aligning to TRBD2. V lost 5 bases and J lost 8; bases outside the gene matches: 10. The germline gives CDR1 LGHNT, CDR2 FRNRAP. This CDR3 comprises 15 residues. The CDR3 loop is CASGPRLAAPDEQFF. Here the CDR3 DNA reads TGTGCTAGTGGTCCCCGACTAGCGGCACCCGATGAGCAGTTCTTC.

This chain joins TRBV2 and TRBJ2-3; 7 bases line up with TRBD1. V gave up 6 bases and J gave up 10 bases; unmatched junction bases: 4. CDR1 is SNHLY, CDR2 FYNNEI, per germline. The CDR3 totals 11 residues. The CDR3: CASRAGTAQYF. The CDR3 region has the DNA TGTGCCAGCAGAGCCGGGACAGCGCAGTATTTT.

This clone was observed a few times. CDR3 in DNA: TGTGCCAGCAGCCCATCACCGGGACTAGGGACCGATACGCAGTATTTT. It is translated as CASSPSPGLGTDTQYF. V usage is TRBV5-4 and J usage is TRBJ2-3; 8 bases align to TRBD2. The CDR3 runs 16 residues. CDR1 SGHNT and CDR2 YYREEE come from the germline V gene (reference sequence). V lost 4 bases, J lost 6 bases, and 13 bases stayed unmatched.

The genes are TRBV18 and TRBJ1-1; D gene ambiguous. The CDR3 loop spans 15 amino acids. Germline CDR1 is KGHSH and CDR2 is LQKENI. Trimming took off 3 bases at V and 0 bases at J, with 11 bases between the two ends. The CDR3: CASSPAGTMNTEAFF. The CDR3 nucleotides are TGTGCCAGCTCACCGGCAGGCACCATGAACACTGAAGCTTTCTTT.

The chain uses TRBV6-5 and TRBJ1-2; a weak D match, TRBD1 (5 bases). This CDR3 is built from 13 residues. Trimming shortened V by 4 bases and J by 7 bases, and 13 bases separated the two germline ends. Germline V CDR1 and CDR2: MNHEY, SVGAGI. Here the CDR3 reads CASSCGHTCGYTF. The CDR3 nucleotides read TGTGCCAGCAGTTGCGGACATACTTGTGGCTACACCTTC.